Following are 15 T cell receptor beta chains from one sample sequenced in a study of shared clonotypes between healthy human individuals. Assay used: immunoSEQ multiplex PCR; TCRdb lists only in-frame clones, some missing. The repertoire has millions of clones, about 95% of them found once; the top ten carry 0.9% to 1.4%. Positively selected for CCR7, the CD45RO-negative cells used as naive CD8 cells excluded terminally differentiated effector memory CD45RA+ cells. Sequenced material: naive CD8+ T cells sorted from blood. The receptors come from a man younger than 35 in good health.

This sequence joins TRBV28 and TRBJ1-2, with 7 positions matching TRBD1. The CDR3 loop spans 14 amino acids. In germline, CDR1 is MDHEN, CDR2 SYDVKM. With 5 bases clipped from V and 5 bases from J, the junction kept 8 bases outside the gene matches. This chain's CDR3 is CASSPPGGLYGYTF. CDR3 DNA sequence: TGTGCCAGCAGTCCCCCAGGGGGGTTGTATGGCTACACCTTC.

The J gene is TRBJ1-2, the V gene TRBV5-6, with D tentatively TRBD1 (6 bases). This CDR3 contains 12 residues. The V gene's germline CDR1 is SGHDT and CDR2 YYEEEE. Trimming left V 4 bases short and J 5 bases short, with 9 bases between. In DNA, the CDR3 is TGTGCCAGCAGCAACACAGGGTATGGCTACACCTTC. It codes for CASSNTGYGYTF.

V gene TRBV4-3 combines with J gene TRBJ2-7, with 11 nucleotides matching TRBD2. There are 15 residues in the CDR3. Germline V CDR1 and CDR2: LGHNA, YSLEER. With V trimmed by 0 bases and J by 6 bases, 4 bases remained unmatched. The CDR3 here is CASSQDGLAGSEQYF. The CDR3 nucleotides read TGCGCCAGCAGCCAAGATGGACTAGCGGGCTCCGAGCAGTACTTC.

The chain employs TRBV4-1 and TRBJ2-7, with D hard to call. The germline CDR1 and CDR2 sequences are MGHRA and YSYEKL. The CDR3 is 13 residues long. The V end was cut by 7 bases, the J end by 1 base, with 11 bases between. Here the CDR3 reads CASMDGLSYEQYF. The CDR3 region has the DNA TGCGCCAGCATGGACGGGTTATCCTACGAGCAGTACTTC.

The table lists this clone with a count of one. The V and J genes are TRBV6-5 and TRBJ2-5; tentatively, D is TRBD1 (6 bases). Germline V gene sequence: CDR1 MNHEY, CDR2 SVGAGI. The germline V and J ends were trimmed by 4 bases and 1 base, with 10 bases remaining between them. This CDR3 contains 14 residues. The CDR3 loop reads CASSWTVSQETQYF. CDR3 DNA: TGTGCCAGCAGTTGGACAGTTAGCCAAGAGACCCAGTACTTC.

The chain carries TRBV11-2 and TRBJ2-3; possibly TRBD1 for D (5 bases). The CDR3 is made up of 18 amino acids. Germline CDR1 reads SGHAT; CDR2 reads FQNNGV. Trimming left V 9 bases short and J 2 bases short, with 27 bases between. CDR3 bases: TGTGCCAGTACTAATGAGATATTCAGGGTGCAGGACACAGATACGCAGTATTTT. This gives the protein CASTNEIFRVQDTDTQYF.

For this clone: The same CDR3 also results from other DNA sequences found in this sample. This chain uses TRBV27 with TRBJ2-1; no definite D call. This CDR3 has 13 residues. Germline-derived CDR1 and CDR2 are MNHEY and SMNVEV (reference sequence). Trimming cost V 4 bases and J 4 bases, with 8 bases left between them. CDR3 loop: CASSWEGYNEQFF. The DNA of the CDR3 is TGTGCCAGCAGTTGGGAAGGTTACAATGAGCAGTTCTTC.

The chain recombines TRBV28 with TRBJ2-1; the D gene is possibly TRBD1 (6 bases). The CDR3 is made up of 15 amino acids. V was shortened by 3 bases and J by 12 bases, with 21 bases between the two germline ends. Germline values: CDR1 MDHEN, CDR2 SYDVKM. The DNA of the CDR3 is TGTGCCAGCAGTTTGGAACAGGAGCTCTCAGGGGTGCAGTTCTTC. It encodes CASSLEQELSGVQFF.

The gene calls are TRBV11-2 and TRBJ2-3; the D is unclear. The CDR3 loop spans 13 amino acids. In germline, CDR1 is SGHAT, CDR2 FQNNGV. V lost 0 bases to trimming and J lost 6 bases, with 7 bases between them. The CDR3 is CASSLEVGDTQYF. The CDR3 DNA sequence: TGTGCCAGCAGCTTAGAGGTGGGGGATACGCAGTATTTT.

CDR3 sequence: CASSFDDSLNVDTEAFF. The CDR3 nucleotides are TGTGCCAGCAGCTTTGATGACAGCTTGAACGTCGACACTGAAGCTTTCTTT. This chain connects TRBV5-8 to TRBJ1-1; D is perhaps TRBD1 (5 bases). The CDR3 sequence is 17 residues long. V lost 2 bases and J lost 3, with 20 bases in between. Germline V gene data show CDR1 as SGHTS and CDR2 as YDEGEE.

The CDR3 here is CASRYGMNTGELFF. CDR3 DNA sequence: TGTGCCAGCAGGTACGGAATGAACACCGGGGAGCTGTTTTTT. The chain recombines TRBV6-5 with TRBJ2-2; D unresolved. This CDR3 is 14 amino acids long. V dropped 6 bases and J dropped 1 base, with 9 bases sitting between them. From germline, CDR1 is MNHEY and CDR2 SVGAGI.

The gene calls are TRBV5-3 and TRBJ1-2, with D possibly matching TRBD1 (6 bases). TRBV5-3 is flagged as an ORF with uncertain function. CDR3 length: 13 amino acids. Trimming shortened V by 10 bases and J by 1 base, and 14 bases separated the two germline ends. The CDR3: CAGSGADNYGYTF. The CDR3 region has the DNA TGTGCCGGATCAGGGGCGGATAACTATGGCTACACCTTC.

The gene calls are TRBV7-9 and TRBJ1-6, with D unresolved. Per the germline V gene, CDR1 is SEHNR and CDR2 is FQNEAQ (reference sequence). V was cut by 4 bases and J by 0 bases, with 10 bases left in between. The CDR3 is 16 residues long. For the CDR3, the DNA is TGTGCCAGCAGCTCCGGTGGGAGCTCCTATAATTCACCCCTCCACTTT. As protein: CASSSGGSSYNSPLHF.

The chain uses TRBV11-2 and TRBJ2-7; 10 nucleotides line up with TRBD2. Trimming cost V 0 bases and J 6 bases; bases outside gene matches: 5. This CDR3 is 15 amino acids long. Per germline, CDR1 SGHAT and CDR2 FQNNGV. The CDR3, as DNA: TGTGCCAGCAGCTTAGACCCCACTAGCGGGGTCGAGCAGTACTTC. It codes for CASSLDPTSGVEQYF.

This clone came up a few times. The chain recombines TRBV29-1 with TRBJ2-2; 16 nucleotides line up with TRBD2. J lost 4 bases, V lost 6 bases, and 5 bases had no gene match. This CDR3 has 16 amino acids. The germline V gene encodes CDR1 SQVTM and CDR2 ANQGSEA. The CDR3 DNA reads as TGCAGCGTGGGACTAGCGGGAGGGCTTGGCACCGGGGAGCTGTTTTTT. This sequence encodes CSVGLAGGLGTGELFF.